These 2 T cell receptor beta chains were sequenced from one sample in a study of OX40 agonist ivuxolimab in advanced cancers. TCRdb's copy holds only in-frame clones and misses some; the assay was immunoSEQ multiplex PCR. Seen here are about 50,000 clones, 75% to 85% observed once, and the top ten hold under 3%. The specimen was CD4+ or CD8+ T cells sorted from blood, collected in a trial of the OX40 agonist ivuxolimab. These TCRs come from an adult with an advanced solid tumor such as melanoma, head and neck, liver or kidney cancer.

The sample holds one count of this clone. This rearrangement joins TRBV7-9 to TRBJ1-5; 7 bases match TRBD1. Germline assignment: CDR1 SEHNR and CDR2 FQNEAQ (reference sequence). The J segment lost 5 bases and the V segment lost 5 bases, leaving 3 bases of the junction unmatched. The CDR3 is 13 amino acids. The CDR3 is CASSAQGDQPQHF. In DNA form, the CDR3 reads TGTGCCAGCAGCGCTCAGGGGGATCAGCCCCAGCATTTT.

CDR3 nucleotide sequence: TGTGCCAGCTCGGGCGGGGGGGAAACACTGACTGAAGCTTTCTTT. Translation: CASSGGGETLTEAFF. This rearrangement joins TRBV5-7 to TRBJ1-1; TRBD1 might be the D (5 bases). TRBV5-7 is recorded as an ORF, its role being uncertain. The CDR3 length is 15 residues. V lost 7 bases to trimming and J lost 5 bases, with 21 bases between them.